This T cell receptor beta chain was recovered during a study of blood T cell repertoires in COVID-19. Study-wide background: Samples came from the United States, Italy and Spain, spanning acute and convalescent COVID-19.

Per the study methods: The assay estimated nucleated cells by amplifying reference gene primers. Libraries were prepared by immunoSEQ multiplex PCR; TCRdb keeps only in-frame clonotypes and omits some of them. V, J and clone size are taken as reported in that table, and D and trimming were inferred from the DNA itself. The repertoire includes 270,000 or so clones, approximately 81% of them detected once, and 2.5% to 3.5% sits in the top ten. The V gene's germline CDR1 is SGHNT and CDR2 YYREEE (reference sequence). CDR3 length equals 14 residues. Deletions cut 4 bases from V and 0 bases from J, with 9 bases between. This clone occurred once.

The chain links TRBV5-4 to TRBJ2-3, with D possibly matching TRBD2 (5 bases). The sequenced sample was peripheral blood. This TCR came from a young woman with acute or convalescent COVID-19. The CDR3 here is CASSAGISTDTQYF. In DNA, the CDR3 is TGTGCCAGCAGCGCCGGGATTAGCACAGATACGCAGTATTTT. Looking up the rest from reference TRBV5-4 and TRBJ2-3 gives the full variable domain: ETGVTQSPTHLIKTRGQQVTLRCSSQSGHNTVSWYQQALGQGPQFIFQYYREEENGRGNFPPRFSGLQFPNYSSELNVNALELDDSALYLCASSAGISTDTQYFGPGTRLTVL.